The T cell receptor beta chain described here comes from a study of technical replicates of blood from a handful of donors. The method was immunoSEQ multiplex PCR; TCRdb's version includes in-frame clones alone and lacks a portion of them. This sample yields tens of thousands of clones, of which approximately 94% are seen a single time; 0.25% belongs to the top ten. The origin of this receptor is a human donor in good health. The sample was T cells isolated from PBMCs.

This CDR3 reads CASSSRLAGITDTQYF. CDR3 in DNA: TGTGCCAGCAGCTCTAGACTAGCGGGAATCACAGATACGCAGTATTTT. The chain employs TRBV5-4 and TRBJ2-3; 11 bases line up with TRBD2. Trimming at V came to 3 bases and at J to 2 bases, leaving 5 bases not matched to a gene. Germline loops: CDR1 SGHNT, CDR2 YYREEE (reference sequence). The CDR3 totals 16 residues.